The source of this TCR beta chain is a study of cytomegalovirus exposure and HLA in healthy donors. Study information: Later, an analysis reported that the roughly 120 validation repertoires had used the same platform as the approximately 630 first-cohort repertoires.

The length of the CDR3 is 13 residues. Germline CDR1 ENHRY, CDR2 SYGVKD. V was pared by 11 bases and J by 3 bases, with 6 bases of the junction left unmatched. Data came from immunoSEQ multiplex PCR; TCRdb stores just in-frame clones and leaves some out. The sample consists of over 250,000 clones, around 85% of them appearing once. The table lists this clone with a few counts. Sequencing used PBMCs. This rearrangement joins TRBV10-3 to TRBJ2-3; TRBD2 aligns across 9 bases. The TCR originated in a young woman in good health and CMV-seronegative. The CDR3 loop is CAVSSGETDTQYF. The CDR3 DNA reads TGTGCCGTCTCTAGCGGGGAAACAGATACGCAGTATTTT.